One and the same sample provided the 15 T cell receptor beta chains below, sequenced in a study of cytomegalovirus exposure and HLA in healthy donors. The PCR made use of 60 Vbeta and 13 Jbeta primers. Libraries were prepared by immunoSEQ multiplex PCR; TCRdb keeps only in-frame clonotypes and omits some of them. The sample includes over 35,000 clones, 60% to 85% of them seen just once. Sequenced material: PBMCs. The receptor set was obtained from a young man in good health and CMV-seronegative.

The V call is TRBV7-2, the J call TRBJ1-6; D may be TRBD1 (6 bases). The ends were cut back, 5 bases at V and 6 bases at J, with 8 bases in the middle. Germline CDR1 SGHTA, CDR2 FQGNSA. CDR3 length equals 13 residues. The CDR3 nucleotides are TGTGCCAGCAGCGTCAGGGGTAATTCACCCCTCCACTTT. This translates into CASSVRGNSPLHF. The whole variable domain, filled in from reference TRBV7-2 and TRBJ1-6, reads GAGVSQSPSNKVTEKGKDVELRCDPISGHTALYWYRQSLGQGLEFLIYFQGNSAPDKSGLPSDRFSAERTGGSVSTLTIQRTQQEDSAVYLCASSVRGNSPLHFGNGTRLTVT.

The V call is TRBV20-1, the J call TRBJ2-3; possible D gene TRBD2, 6 bases. Germline V CDR1 and CDR2: DFQATT, SNEGSKA (reference sequence). The ends were cut back, 3 bases at V and 5 bases at J, with 6 bases in the middle. The CDR3 runs to 11 residues. The DNA for the CDR3 is TGCAGTGCTAGGACTAGAGATACGCAGTATTTT. Encoded protein: CSARTRDTQYF.

This sequence joins TRBV21-1 and TRBJ1-2; the DNA was not used to check the table's D call, TRBD1. TRBV21-1 corresponds to a pseudogene. The CDR3 runs 17 residues. Written as DNA, the CDR3 is TGTGCCAGCAGCCCTTCCGGCTTACAGGGTTACAACTATGGCTACACCTTC. It is translated as CASSPSGLQGYNYGYTF.

V usage is TRBV5-1 and J usage is TRBJ1-2; a weak D match, TRBD1 (5 bases). CDR1 and CDR2 from the germline V gene are SGHRS and YFSETQ. The CDR3 has 13 amino acids. The ends were cut back, 0 bases at V and 2 bases at J, with 5 bases in the middle. The CDR3: CASSLGQNYGYTF. The CDR3 nucleotides are TGCGCCAGCAGCTTGGGACAGAACTATGGCTACACCTTC. The full variable domain, completed using reference TRBV5-1 and TRBJ1-2, is KAGVTQTPRYLIKTRGQQVTLSCSPISGHRSVSWYQQTPGQGLQFLFEYFSETQRNKGNFPGRFSGRQFSNSRSEMNVSTLELGDSALYLCASSLGQNYGYTFGSGTRLTVV.

In this sample, this clone turned up once. This chain uses TRBV4-1 with TRBJ1-1, with 7 bases lining up with TRBD1. Germline trimming cut 7 bases from V and 7 bases from J; bases unmatched to any gene: 9. Germline V gene lookup returns CDR1 MGHRA and CDR2 YSYEKL. The CDR3 contains 13 residues. CDR3 in DNA: TGCGCCAGCACAAGAAGGGGGCAGGGTGAAGCTTTCTTT. Its protein product is CASTRRGQGEAFF.

This chain connects TRBV7-3 to TRBJ2-2; D call uncertain. The CDR3 contains 12 residues. The V end lost 1 base, the J end lost 6 bases, and 3 bases lay between the germline ends. Germline V gene data show CDR1 as SGHTA and CDR2 as FQGTGA. DNA of the CDR3: TGTGCCAGCAGCTTAAGGCCCGGGGAGCTGTTTTTT. Amino acids: CASSLRPGELFF.

This clone was picked up a small number of times. This rearrangement joins TRBV5-5 to TRBJ1-1; D call uncertain. In germline, CDR1 is SGHKS, CDR2 YYEKEE (reference sequence). The CDR3 has 15 residues. Trimming pared 5 bases from V and 1 base from J, leaving 15 bases between. The CDR3 reads CASSFSATENTEAFF. In DNA, the CDR3 is TGTGCCAGCAGTTTTTCGGCTACAGAGAACACTGAAGCTTTCTTT.

V and J are TRBV6-5 and TRBJ2-1; a possible D gene is TRBD2 (5 bases). Germline CDR1 MNHEY, CDR2 SVGAGI. There are 13 residues in the CDR3. Trimming took 6 bases from V and 9 from J, leaving 15 bases between them. CDR3 sequence (DNA): TGTGCCAGCAGCCTGACGAGGGCGGGTGAGCAGTTCTTC. Amino acid sequence: CASSLTRAGEQFF.

This chain uses TRBV19 with TRBJ2-7, with D hard to call. Germline-derived CDR1 and CDR2 are LNHDA and SQIVND (reference sequence). There are 13 residues in the CDR3. V lost 3 bases, J lost 6 bases, and 12 bases lay in between. The CDR3 loop is CASSIGIASEQYF. The DNA for the CDR3 is TGTGCCAGTAGTATTGGAATAGCTAGCGAGCAGTACTTC.

The J gene is TRBJ1-5, the V gene TRBV2; unclear D gene. V was clipped by 6 bases and J by 0 bases, with 15 bases between them. CDR1 and CDR2 from the germline V gene are SNHLY and FYNNEI. The CDR3 has 16 residues. The chain's CDR3 is CASRDPNGSSNQPQHF. The CDR3 nucleotides read TGTGCCAGCAGGGACCCGAACGGGAGTAGCAATCAGCCCCAGCATTTT.

A note on this clone: Sequence at one end of the junction differs from germline and may be a read error. The chain links TRBV7-9 to TRBJ1-1; 10 nucleotides agree with TRBD1. The CDR3 is 17 residues long. Germline V gene sequence: CDR1 SEHNR, CDR2 FQNEAQ (reference sequence). CDR3 region: CSSSSPGTGALNTEAFF. The CDR3 region has the DNA TGTTCCAGCAGCTCACCCGGGACAGGGGCGCTGAACACTGAAGCTTTCTTT.

This clone was observed a single time. The V and J genes are TRBV7-9 and TRBJ1-2; 10 bases match TRBD1. CDR1 and CDR2 from the germline V gene are SEHNR and FQNEAQ (reference sequence). The CDR3 consists of 15 residues. V shed 4 bases, J shed 6 bases, and the junction held 8 bases outside the gene matches. DNA for the CDR3: TGTGCCAGCAGCTCAGTTTTTGGGACAGGGGATGGCTACACCTTC. Protein: CASSSVFGTGDGYTF.

The CDR3 DNA is TGTGCCAGCAGTAAGGACAGGGACGCCTATGGCTACACCTTC. The encoded protein is CASSKDRDAYGYTF. The J gene is TRBJ1-2, the V gene TRBV6-5; the match to TRBD1 covers 8 bases. The ends lost 5 bases at V and 4 bases at J; junction bases unmatched: 6. The CDR3 length is 14 residues. Germline V gene sequence: CDR1 MNHEY, CDR2 SVGAGI.

The genes are TRBV7-2 and TRBJ2-7; no reliable D call. Germline lookup yields CDR1 SGHTA and CDR2 FQGNSA. V gave up 4 bases and J gave up 0 bases, with 7 bases separating them. CDR3 length: 13 amino acids. This CDR3 reads CASSSRSSYEQYF. In DNA form, the CDR3 reads TGTGCCAGCAGCTCCAGAAGCTCCTACGAGCAGTACTTC.

This sequence joins TRBV2 and TRBJ2-5; 9 bases fit TRBD2. Trimming removed 7 bases from V and 2 bases from J; junction bases left unmatched: 8. The CDR3 covers 15 residues. Germline V CDR1 and CDR2: SNHLY, FYNNEI. The CDR3: CASTASGNPQETQYF. In nucleotides, the CDR3 is TGTGCCAGCACGGCTAGCGGGAACCCGCAAGAGACCCAGTACTTC.